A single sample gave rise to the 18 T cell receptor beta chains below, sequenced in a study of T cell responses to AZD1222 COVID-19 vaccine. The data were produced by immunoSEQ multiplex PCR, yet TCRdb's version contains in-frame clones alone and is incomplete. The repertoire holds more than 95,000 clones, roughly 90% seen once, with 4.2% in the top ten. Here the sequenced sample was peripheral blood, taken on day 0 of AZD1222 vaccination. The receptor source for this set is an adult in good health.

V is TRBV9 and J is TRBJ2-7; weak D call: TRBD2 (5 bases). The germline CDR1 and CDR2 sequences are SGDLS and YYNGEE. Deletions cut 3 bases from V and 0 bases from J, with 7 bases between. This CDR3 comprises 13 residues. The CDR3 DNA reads TGTGCCAGCAGCGACGGGGTCTCCTACGAGCAGTACTTC. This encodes CASSDGVSYEQYF.

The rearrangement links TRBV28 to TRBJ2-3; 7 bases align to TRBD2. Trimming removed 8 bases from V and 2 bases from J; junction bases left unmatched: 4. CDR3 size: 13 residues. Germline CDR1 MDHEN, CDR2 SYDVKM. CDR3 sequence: CASGGGNTDTQYF. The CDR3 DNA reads TGTGCCAGCGGGGGGGGGAACACAGATACGCAGTATTTT.

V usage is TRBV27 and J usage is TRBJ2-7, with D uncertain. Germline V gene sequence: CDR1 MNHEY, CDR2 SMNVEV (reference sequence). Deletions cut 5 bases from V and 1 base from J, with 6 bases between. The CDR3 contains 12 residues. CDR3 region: CASSRGSYEQYF. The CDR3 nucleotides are TGTGCCAGCAGTCGTGGGTCCTACGAGCAGTACTTC.

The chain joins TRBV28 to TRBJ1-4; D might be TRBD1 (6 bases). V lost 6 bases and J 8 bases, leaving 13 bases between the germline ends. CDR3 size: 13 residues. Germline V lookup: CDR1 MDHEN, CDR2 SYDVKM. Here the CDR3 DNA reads TGTGCCAGCAGAAGGACAGACAGAGAAAAACTGTTTTTT. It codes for CASRRTDREKLFF.

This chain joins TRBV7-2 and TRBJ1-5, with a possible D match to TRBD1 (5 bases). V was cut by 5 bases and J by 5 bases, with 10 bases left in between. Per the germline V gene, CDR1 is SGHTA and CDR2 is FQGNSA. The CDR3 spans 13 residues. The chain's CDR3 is CASSLQEDQPQHF. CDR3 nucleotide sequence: TGTGCCAGCAGCCTACAGGAGGATCAGCCCCAGCATTTT.

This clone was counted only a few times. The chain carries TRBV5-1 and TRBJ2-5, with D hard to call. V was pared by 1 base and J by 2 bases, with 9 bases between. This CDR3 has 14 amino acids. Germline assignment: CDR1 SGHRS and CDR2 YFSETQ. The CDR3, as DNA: TGCGCCAGCAGCTTGAGCGACGGACAAGAGACCCAGTACTTC. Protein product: CASSLSDGQETQYF.

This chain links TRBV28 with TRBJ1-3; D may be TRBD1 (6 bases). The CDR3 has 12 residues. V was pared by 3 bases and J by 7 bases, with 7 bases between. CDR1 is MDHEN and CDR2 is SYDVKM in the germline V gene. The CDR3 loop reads CASSFQGNTIYF. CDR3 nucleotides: TGTGCCAGCAGTTTTCAGGGGAACACCATATATTTT. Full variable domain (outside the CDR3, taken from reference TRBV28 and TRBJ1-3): DVKVTQSSRYLVKRTGEKVFLECVQDMDHENMFWYRQDPGLGLRLIYFSYDVKMKEKGDIPEGYSVSREKKERFSLILESASTNQTSMYLCASSFQGNTIYFGEGSWLTVV.

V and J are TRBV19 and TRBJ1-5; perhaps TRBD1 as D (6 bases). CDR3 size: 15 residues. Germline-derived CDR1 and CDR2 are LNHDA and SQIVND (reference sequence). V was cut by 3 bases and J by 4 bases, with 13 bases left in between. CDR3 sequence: CASSIRGLGNQPQHF. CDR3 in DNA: TGTGCCAGTAGTATTAGGGGGTTAGGGAATCAGCCCCAGCATTTT.

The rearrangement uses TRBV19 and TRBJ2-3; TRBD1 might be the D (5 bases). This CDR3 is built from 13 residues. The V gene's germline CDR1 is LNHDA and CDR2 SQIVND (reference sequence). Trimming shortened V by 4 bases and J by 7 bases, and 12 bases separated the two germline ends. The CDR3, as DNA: TGTGCCAGTAGTAGCAGGCCAGGGAATACGCAGTATTTT. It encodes CASSSRPGNTQYF.

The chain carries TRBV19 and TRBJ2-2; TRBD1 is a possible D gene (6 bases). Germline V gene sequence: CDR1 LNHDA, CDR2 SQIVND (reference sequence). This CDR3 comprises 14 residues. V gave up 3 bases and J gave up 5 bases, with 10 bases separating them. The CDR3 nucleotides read TGTGCCAGTAGTATTTCCGGGACAACCGGGGAGCTGTTTTTT. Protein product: CASSISGTTGELFF.

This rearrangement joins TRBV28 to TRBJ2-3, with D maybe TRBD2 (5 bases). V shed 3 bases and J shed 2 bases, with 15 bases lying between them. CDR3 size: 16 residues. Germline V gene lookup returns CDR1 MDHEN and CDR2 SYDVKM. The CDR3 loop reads CASSLEAAGPTDTQYF. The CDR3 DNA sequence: TGTGCCAGCAGTTTGGAAGCGGCAGGACCCACAGATACGCAGTATTTT.

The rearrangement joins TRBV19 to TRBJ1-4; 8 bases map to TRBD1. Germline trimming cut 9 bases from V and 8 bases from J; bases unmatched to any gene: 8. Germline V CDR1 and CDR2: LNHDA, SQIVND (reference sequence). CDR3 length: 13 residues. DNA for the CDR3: TGTGCCAGCGGACAGGGTCGTATAGAAAAACTGTTTTTT. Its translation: CASGQGRIEKLFF.

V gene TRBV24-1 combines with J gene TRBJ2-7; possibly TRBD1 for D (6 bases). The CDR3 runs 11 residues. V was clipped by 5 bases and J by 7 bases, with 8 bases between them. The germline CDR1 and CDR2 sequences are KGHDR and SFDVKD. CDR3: CATSAGDEQYF. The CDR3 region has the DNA TGTGCCACCAGTGCAGGGGATGAGCAGTACTTC.

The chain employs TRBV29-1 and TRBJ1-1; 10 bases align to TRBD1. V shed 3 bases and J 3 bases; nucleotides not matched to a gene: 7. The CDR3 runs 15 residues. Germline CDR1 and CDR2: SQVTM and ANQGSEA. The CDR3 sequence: CSVEGTGESYTEAFF. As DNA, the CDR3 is TGCAGCGTTGAGGGGACAGGGGAGAGTTACACTGAAGCTTTCTTT.

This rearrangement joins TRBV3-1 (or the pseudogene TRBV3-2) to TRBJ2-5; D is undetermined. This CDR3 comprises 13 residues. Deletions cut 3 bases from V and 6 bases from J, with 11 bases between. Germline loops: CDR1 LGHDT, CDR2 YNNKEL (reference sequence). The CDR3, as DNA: TGTGCCAGCAGCCACGAAGGGCCAAAGACCCAGTACTTC. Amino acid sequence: CASSHEGPKTQYF.

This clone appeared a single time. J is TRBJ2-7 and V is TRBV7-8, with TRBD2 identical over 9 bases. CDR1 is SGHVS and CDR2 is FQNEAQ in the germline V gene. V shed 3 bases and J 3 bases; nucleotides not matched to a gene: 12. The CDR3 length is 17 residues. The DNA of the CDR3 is TGTGCCAGCAGCTTCTCCCAGCGGGGGGCAATCGTCTACGAGCAGTACTTC. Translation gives CASSFSQRGAIVYEQYF.

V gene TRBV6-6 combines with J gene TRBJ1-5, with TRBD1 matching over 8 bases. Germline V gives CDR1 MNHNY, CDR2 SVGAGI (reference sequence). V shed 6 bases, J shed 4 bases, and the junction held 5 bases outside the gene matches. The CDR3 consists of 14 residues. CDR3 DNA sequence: TGTGCCAGCAGCCAGGGACAGGAGAATCAGCCCCAGCATTTT. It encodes CASSQGQENQPQHF.

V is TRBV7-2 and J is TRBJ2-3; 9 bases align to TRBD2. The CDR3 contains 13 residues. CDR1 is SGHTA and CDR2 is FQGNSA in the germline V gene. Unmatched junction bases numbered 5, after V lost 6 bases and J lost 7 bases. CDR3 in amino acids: CASRSSGTYTQYF. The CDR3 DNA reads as TGTGCCAGCAGATCTAGCGGGACGTATACGCAGTATTTT.